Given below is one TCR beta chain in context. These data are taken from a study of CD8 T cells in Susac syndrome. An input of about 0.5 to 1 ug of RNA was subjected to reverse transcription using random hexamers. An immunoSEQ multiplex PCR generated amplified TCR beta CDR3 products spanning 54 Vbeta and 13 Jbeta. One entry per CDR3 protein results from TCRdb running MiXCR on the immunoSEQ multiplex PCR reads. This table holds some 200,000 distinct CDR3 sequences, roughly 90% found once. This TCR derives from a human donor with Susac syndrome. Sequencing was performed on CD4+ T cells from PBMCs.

The CDR3 reads CASSSLGPLVGENTEAFF. The CDR3, as DNA: TGTGCCAGCAGTTCCCTGGGCCCTTTGGTGGGAGAGAACACTGAAGCTTTCTTT. The V and J genes are TRBV25-1 and TRBJ1-1, with D hard to call. Looked up from germline, CDR1 is MGHDK and CDR2 is SYGVNS. With 5 bases removed from V and 1 base from J, the gap between germline ends came to 23 bases. CDR3 size: 18 residues.